The 31 T cell receptor beta chains reported below all come from one sample, sequenced in a study of identical twins. TCRdb ran MiXCR on the 5' RACE reads and lists one entry per CDR3 protein. The sample holds a few hundred thousand distinct CDR3 sequences, approximately 9.6% seen once. These data are also associated with another study on yellow fever vaccine responses in identical twins.

Source material: PBMCs. Source of these receptors: a woman aged 18-35 years in good health.

This clonotype was picked up a small number of times. This chain uses TRBV20-1 with TRBJ2-5, with D possibly matching TRBD1 (5 bases). The germline V gene has CDR1 DFQATT and CDR2 SNEGSKA (reference sequence). The germline V and J ends were trimmed by 0 bases and 5 bases, with 13 bases remaining between them. This CDR3 has 14 residues. For the CDR3, the DNA is TGCAGTGCTAGAGATCGGGCAGGGCGGGAGACCCAGTACTTC. Amino acids: CSARDRAGRETQYF.

There are many counts of this clonotype. The chain combines TRBV4-1 with TRBJ2-7, with TRBD1 identical over 9 bases. Per the germline V gene, CDR1 is MGHRA and CDR2 is YSYEKL. The CDR3 runs 15 residues. The J segment lost 2 bases and the V segment lost 1 base, leaving 3 bases of the junction unmatched. As DNA, the CDR3 is TGCGCCAGCAGCCAAGGAACAGGGGGCCCCTACGAGCAGTACTTC. Its protein is CASSQGTGGPYEQYF.

The sample holds a few counts of this clonotype. The chain carries TRBV7-9 and TRBJ2-7; D unresolved. V was pared by 3 bases and J by 5 bases, with 8 bases between. The germline V gene has CDR1 SEHNR and CDR2 FQNEAQ (reference sequence). There are 12 residues in the CDR3. The CDR3 nucleotides read TGTGCCAGCAGCTTGTATTTGGACGAGCAGTACTTC. Amino acids: CASSLYLDEQYF.

At least ten counts were recorded for this clonotype. V and J are TRBV6-2 or TRBV6-3 and TRBJ2-1; D not certain. The CDR3 is made up of 15 amino acids. With 6 bases removed from V and 9 bases from J, the gap between germline ends came to 21 bases. Germline values: CDR1 MNHEY, CDR2 SVGEGT. The CDR3 DNA follows: TGTGCCAGCAGCTCCGAACTTGGACCGCTGGGTGAGCAGTTCTTC. Its translation is CASSSELGPLGEQFF.

This rearrangement joins TRBV5-1 to TRBJ2-5, with D uncertain. Trimming cost V 0 bases and J 1 base, with 7 bases left between them. The CDR3 runs to 14 residues. The V gene's germline CDR1 is SGHRS and CDR2 YFSETQ. The CDR3 nucleotides are TGCGCCAGCAGCTTGGCAGCCAGCCAAGAGACCCAGTACTTC. Its protein product is CASSLAASQETQYF.

This clonotype was counted a few times. The genes are TRBV4-2 and TRBJ2-7; D might be TRBD1 (5 bases). The CDR3 has 14 residues. V lost 3 bases and J lost 1, with 10 bases in between. CDR1 is LGHNA and CDR2 is YNFKEQ in the germline V gene. DNA of the CDR3: TGTGCCAGCAGCCAGGTAGACAGTTCCTACGAGCAGTACTTC. Encoded protein: CASSQVDSSYEQYF.

V is TRBV5-1 and J is TRBJ2-5, with 9 bases aligning to TRBD2. V lost 4 bases and J lost 4; bases outside the gene matches: 11. CDR3 length equals 16 residues. Germline V CDR1 and CDR2: SGHRS, YFSETQ. This CDR3 reads CASSPGIAGDLETQYF. DNA for the CDR3: TGCGCCAGCAGCCCCGGGATAGCGGGAGATCTAGAGACCCAGTACTTC.

The J gene is TRBJ2-3, the V gene TRBV4-1, with 12 bases aligning to TRBD2. V shed 0 bases, J shed 2 bases, and the junction held 3 bases outside the gene matches. Germline V lookup: CDR1 MGHRA, CDR2 YSYEKL. The CDR3 has 17 amino acids. CDR3 coding DNA: TGCGCCAGCAGCCAAGATAGGACTAGCGGGACCACAGATACGCAGTATTTT. Translated, it gives CASSQDRTSGTTDTQYF.

This clonotype occurred many times. The rearrangement links TRBV11-2 to TRBJ2-6; D is possibly TRBD2 (5 bases). Germline V CDR1 and CDR2: SGHAT, FQNNGV. CDR3 length: 18 residues. Trimming took off 2 bases at V and 0 bases at J, with 14 bases between the two ends. CDR3 sequence: CASSLLARSRSGANVLTF. CDR3 DNA: TGTGCCAGCAGCTTATTAGCGAGAAGTCGCTCTGGGGCCAACGTCCTGACTTTC.

Ten or more counts support this clonotype. CDR3 DNA: TGTGCCAGCAGTTACGGACAGGGGGCGGACACCGGGGAGCTGTTTTTT. Amino acids: CASSYGQGADTGELFF. This chain connects TRBV6-5 to TRBJ2-2; 11 bases align to TRBD1. There are 16 residues in the CDR3. Trimming at V came to 2 bases and at J to 3 bases, leaving 2 bases not matched to a gene. The V gene's germline CDR1 is MNHEY and CDR2 SVGAGI.

This chain joins TRBV30 and TRBJ2-1; either TRBD1 or TRBD2 may supply D (5 bases each). This CDR3 has 12 residues. V lost 2 bases to trimming and J lost 5 bases, with 7 bases between them. Germline CDR1 and CDR2: GTSNPN and SVGIG (reference sequence). In nucleotides, the CDR3 is TGTGCCTGGAGTCGAGGGGACAATGAGCAGTTCTTC. Protein: CAWSRGDNEQFF.

This clonotype was observed a handful of times. The chain employs TRBV7-2 and TRBJ2-5, with D perhaps matching TRBD1 or TRBD2 (7 bases each). Germline values: CDR1 SGHTA, CDR2 FQGNSA. The CDR3 is 15 amino acids. Trimming took off 1 base at V and 5 bases at J, with 14 bases between the two ends. The CDR3 sequence is CASSLVNRGGETQYF. The CDR3 DNA reads TGTGCCAGCAGCTTAGTGAACAGGGGAGGGGAGACCCAGTACTTC.

In the case of this clonotype: A much larger clone differs from this one at a single base, so this may be a read error. The V call is TRBV12-3 or TRBV12-4, the J call TRBJ2-7; 7 bases fit TRBD1. V lost 6 bases to trimming and J lost 3 bases; unmatched junction nucleotides: 14. The CDR3 consists of 16 residues. Here the CDR3 DNA reads TGTGCCAGCAGCCAGAGCCGACAGGGTCGACACTACGAGCAGTACTTC. The encoded protein is CASSQSRQGRHYEQYF.

The V gene is TRBV11-2, the J gene TRBJ2-1; D is uncertain. Germline CDR1 and CDR2: SGHAT and FQNNGV. This CDR3 has 14 amino acids. Trimming removed 1 base from V and 8 bases from J, with 12 bases in between. CDR3 residues: CASSLVGKMDEQFF. CDR3 bases: TGTGCCAGCAGCTTAGTAGGGAAGATGGATGAGCAGTTCTTC.

The chain combines TRBV28 with TRBJ1-4, with 12 bases that match TRBD1. Germline V CDR1 and CDR2: MDHEN, SYDVKM. The ends lost 2 bases at V and 6 bases at J; junction bases unmatched: 1. The CDR3 is made up of 15 amino acids. The CDR3: CASSLGDRGHEKLFF. The DNA for the CDR3 is TGTGCCAGCAGTTTAGGGGACAGGGGGCATGAAAAACTGTTTTTT.

This clonotype was seen repeatedly, ten times or more. The rearrangement uses TRBV12-3 or TRBV12-4 and TRBJ2-7, with 9 bases matching TRBD1. V was clipped by 8 bases and J by 1 base; unmatched bases: 3. The CDR3 length is 13 residues. The CDR3 loop is CASRQGVSYEQYF. CDR3 sequence (DNA): TGTGCCAGCCGACAGGGGGTTTCCTACGAGCAGTACTTC.

This clonotype was seen repeatedly, ten times or more. The chain has TRBV10-2 and TRBJ2-7; 7 positions match TRBD2. The V gene's germline CDR1 is WSHSY and CDR2 SAAADI. V gave up 2 bases and J gave up 4 bases; unmatched junction bases: 2. The CDR3 is 13 residues long. The CDR3 DNA is TGCGCCAGCAGTGAGAGTAGCGGGTACGAGCAGTACTTC. This sequence encodes CASSESSGYEQYF.

This clonotype was seen repeatedly, ten times or more. J is TRBJ1-5 and V is TRBV18; tentative D call: TRBD1 (6 bases). Germline V CDR1 and CDR2: KGHSH, LQKENI. CDR3 length equals 16 residues. Trimming took 2 bases from V and 0 from J, leaving 11 bases between them. DNA of the CDR3: TGTGCCAGCTCACCAAGGGACAACTATAGCAATCAGCCCCAGCATTTT. This encodes CASSPRDNYSNQPQHF.

Many counts were recorded for this clonotype. The chain couples TRBV11-2 to TRBJ2-3; maybe TRBD1 (6 bases). The V gene's germline CDR1 is SGHAT and CDR2 FQNNGV. The CDR3 length is 15 residues. Between the trimmed V and J ends, which lost 0 bases and 1 base, there was a span of 8 bases. The CDR3 nucleotides are TGTGCCAGCAGCTTAGACAGGGGCGGCACAGATACGCAGTATTTT. Translation: CASSLDRGGTDTQYF. The variable domain in full, with the rest retrieved from reference TRBV11-2 and TRBJ2-3, is EAGVAQSPRYKIIEKRQSVAFWCNPISGHATLYWYQQILGQGPKLLIQFQNNGVVDDSQLPKDRFSAERLKGVDSTLKIQPAKLEDSAVYLCASSLDRGGTDTQYFGPGTRLTVL.

This clonotype has a count of ten or more. V gene TRBV7-9 combines with J gene TRBJ2-5, with D hard to call. The CDR3 consists of 12 residues. V dropped 5 bases and J dropped 4 bases, with 8 bases sitting between them. Germline CDR1 and CDR2: SEHNR and FQNEAQ (reference sequence). CDR3 in DNA: TGTGCCAGCAGCAAAAGAGGAGAGACCCAGTACTTC. Encoded protein: CASSKRGETQYF.

The V gene is TRBV7-2, the J gene TRBJ1-6; D not resolved. Trimming left V 4 bases short and J 5 bases short, with 3 bases between. Germline V gene sequence: CDR1 SGHTA, CDR2 FQGNSA. The CDR3 is made up of 12 amino acids. The CDR3 DNA reads as TGTGCCAGCAGCTCGGATAATTCACCCCTCCACTTT. Protein sequence: CASSSDNSPLHF.

V usage is TRBV24-1 and J usage is TRBJ2-5, with 7 bases lining up with TRBD1. Germline V gene sequence: CDR1 KGHDR, CDR2 SFDVKD. This CDR3 comprises 15 residues. V lost 0 bases to trimming and J lost 3 bases; unmatched junction nucleotides: 3. The DNA of the CDR3 is TGTGCCACCAGTGATTTGCTCGACAGGGAAGAGACCCAGTACTTC. Translating gives CATSDLLDREETQYF.

This clonotype has only a few counts. The chain links TRBV19 to TRBJ2-1; 10 nucleotides match TRBD2. Trimming removed 6 bases from V and 2 bases from J; junction bases left unmatched: 13. The CDR3 has 18 residues. CDR1 and CDR2 from the germline V gene are LNHDA and SQIVND (reference sequence). The CDR3 bases are TGTGCCAGTAGCCAATTAGCGGGAGGAATAGGACCCTACAATGAGCAGTTCTTC. This gives the protein CASSQLAGGIGPYNEQFF.

This clonotype was counted at least ten times. This rearrangement joins TRBV7-3 to TRBJ2-1; D is unclear. The CDR3 has 13 residues. V lost 2 bases and J 8 bases, leaving 10 bases between the germline ends. Germline V lookup: CDR1 SGHTA, CDR2 FQGTGA. CDR3 sequence: CASSLYGWDEQFF. CDR3 sequence (DNA): TGTGCCAGCAGCTTATACGGTTGGGATGAGCAGTTCTTC.

This clonotype appeared a few times. The chain combines TRBV27 with TRBJ2-3; TRBD2 matches at 8 bases. The germline V gene encodes CDR1 MNHEY and CDR2 SMNVEV (reference sequence). J gave up 4 bases and V 4 bases, and 4 bases lay outside the gene matches. The CDR3 contains 14 residues. The CDR3: CASSSVAGPDTQYF. CDR3 nucleotides: TGTGCCAGCAGTTCTGTAGCGGGACCAGATACGCAGTATTTT.

This clonotype was observed at least ten times. The chain carries TRBV15 and TRBJ2-1; D gene unclear. Germline V lookup: CDR1 LNHNV, CDR2 YYDKDF (reference sequence). Trimming removed 4 bases from V and 6 bases from J, with 10 bases in between. The CDR3 is made up of 13 amino acids. The CDR3 region is CATSIQIANEQFF. Written as DNA, the CDR3 is TGTGCCACCAGCATACAGATCGCCAATGAGCAGTTCTTC.

V gene TRBV28 combines with J gene TRBJ2-5; D ambiguous. The CDR3 sequence is 12 residues long. Germline V CDR1 and CDR2: MDHEN, SYDVKM. Trimming took 2 bases from V and 7 from J, leaving 8 bases between them. CDR3 protein: CASSLPAGTQYF. The CDR3 nucleotides read TGTGCCAGCAGTTTACCGGCCGGGACCCAGTACTTC.

This clonotype showed up many times. This sequence joins TRBV6-2 or TRBV6-3 and TRBJ2-7; 9 bases line up with TRBD2. Germline V lookup: CDR1 MNHEY, CDR2 SVGEGT. V gave up 6 bases and J gave up 0 bases; unmatched junction bases: 9. The CDR3 extends over 16 amino acids. CDR3 protein: CASRRAAGGSSYEQYF. The DNA of the CDR3 is TGTGCCAGCAGAAGGGCAGCGGGAGGTTCCTCCTACGAGCAGTACTTC.

There are a few counts of this clonotype. V gene TRBV20-1 combines with J gene TRBJ2-3, with 8 bases lining up with TRBD1. V dropped 4 bases and J dropped 7; count of bases not matched to a gene: 7. From germline, CDR1 is DFQATT and CDR2 SNEGSKA (reference sequence). The CDR3 contains 13 residues. Here the CDR3 reads CSAMDQGAHTQYF. In DNA form, the CDR3 reads TGCAGTGCTATGGATCAGGGGGCGCATACGCAGTATTTT.

This clonotype was counted ten times or more. CDR3 sequence: CSVQRGTVYNEQFF. The CDR3 DNA is TGCAGCGTTCAACGCGGGACAGTTTACAATGAGCAGTTCTTC. The chain links TRBV29-1 to TRBJ2-1; a possible D gene is TRBD1 (7 bases). CDR3 size: 14 residues. V gave up 5 bases and J gave up 4 bases, with 15 bases separating them. Germline CDR1 reads SQVTM; CDR2 reads ANQGSEA.

The gene calls are TRBV28 and TRBJ2-3; tentative D call: TRBD1 (6 bases). V shed 5 bases and J shed 5 bases, with 20 bases lying between them. CDR1 and CDR2 (germline): MDHEN, SYDVKM. The CDR3 sequence is 16 residues long. CDR3 sequence: CASSQPGQRARDTQYF. For the CDR3, the DNA is TGTGCCAGCAGTCAACCCGGACAGAGGGCGAGAGATACGCAGTATTTT.